This T cell receptor (beta chain) was identified in a study of human T cells and chemical hapten exposure. Study outcomes and limitations: Alopecia in all donors means immunity may differ from healthy individuals. DPC sensitization produced no change in TCRs with frequency above 1 in 1000. Relative to controls, expanded TCRs formed significantly more large CDR3 similarity clusters.

About this clonotype: Its antigen is undetermined.

TCRdb used MiXCR to reprocess the RACE reads, holding one entry per CDR3 protein. This sample has tens of thousands of distinct CDR3 sequences, with over 9.5% found just once. From germline, CDR1 is SGDLS and CDR2 YYNGEE. There are 13 residues in the CDR3. Trimming pared 0 bases from V and 2 bases from J, leaving 5 bases between. This sample's time point: pre-sensitization, week 0. Treatment of the sample: therapeutic diphenylcyclopropenone sensitization with weekly scalp DPC. This receptor was obtained from a man between 25 and 39 years old with alopecia areata. Some clones in this sample may be carry-over from other donors' samples. The chain links TRBV9 to TRBJ2-5; D is undetermined. The input for sequencing was whole blood, taken in connection with sensitization to the hapten diphenylcyclopropenone (DPC). The CDR3 is CASSVGQQETQYF. The CDR3 DNA is TGTGCCAGCAGCGTAGGTCAGCAAGAGACCCAGTACTTC.